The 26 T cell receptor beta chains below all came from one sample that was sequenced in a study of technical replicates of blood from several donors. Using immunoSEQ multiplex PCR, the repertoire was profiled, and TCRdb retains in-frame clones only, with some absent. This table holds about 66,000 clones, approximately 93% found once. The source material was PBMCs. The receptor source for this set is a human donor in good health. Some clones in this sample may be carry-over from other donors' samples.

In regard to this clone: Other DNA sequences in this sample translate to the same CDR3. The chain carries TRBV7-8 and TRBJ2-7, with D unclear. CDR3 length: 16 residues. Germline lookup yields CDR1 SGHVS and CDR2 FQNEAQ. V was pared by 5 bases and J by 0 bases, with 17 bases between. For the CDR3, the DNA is TGTGCCAGCAGCCCGTCTGGGCTCCTGAGCTCCTACGAGCAGTACTTC. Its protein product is CASSPSGLLSSYEQYF.

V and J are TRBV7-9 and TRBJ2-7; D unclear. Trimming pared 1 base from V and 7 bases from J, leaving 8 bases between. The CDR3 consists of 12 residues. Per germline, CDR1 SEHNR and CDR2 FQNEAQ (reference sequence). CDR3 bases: TGTGCCAGCAGCTTAGGCGAATGGGAGCAGTACTTC. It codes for CASSLGEWEQYF.

This chain's CDR3 is CASSLPKGQGGEKLFF. The CDR3 nucleotides are TGTGCCAGCAGTTTACCGAAGGGACAGGGAGGAGAAAAACTGTTTTTT. The gene calls are TRBV28 and TRBJ1-4; 9 bases fit TRBD1. CDR3 length equals 16 residues. The junction had 9 bases not matched to a gene; V was cut back by 2 bases and J by 8 bases. CDR1 is MDHEN, CDR2 SYDVKM, per germline.

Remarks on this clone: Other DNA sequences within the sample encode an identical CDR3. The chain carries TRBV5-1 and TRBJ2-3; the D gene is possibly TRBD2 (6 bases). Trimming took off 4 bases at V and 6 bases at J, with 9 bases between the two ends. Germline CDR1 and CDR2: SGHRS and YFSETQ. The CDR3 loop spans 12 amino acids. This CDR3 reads CASSLLADTQYF. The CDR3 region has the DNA TGCGCCAGCAGCCTTCTAGCGGATACGCAGTATTTT.

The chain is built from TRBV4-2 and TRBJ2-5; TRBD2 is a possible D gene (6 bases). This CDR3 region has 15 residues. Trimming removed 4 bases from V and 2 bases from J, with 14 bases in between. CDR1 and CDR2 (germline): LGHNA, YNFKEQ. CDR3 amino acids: CASSPHRDLQETQYF. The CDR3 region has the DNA TGTGCCAGCAGCCCACATCGGGACTTACAAGAGACCCAGTACTTC.

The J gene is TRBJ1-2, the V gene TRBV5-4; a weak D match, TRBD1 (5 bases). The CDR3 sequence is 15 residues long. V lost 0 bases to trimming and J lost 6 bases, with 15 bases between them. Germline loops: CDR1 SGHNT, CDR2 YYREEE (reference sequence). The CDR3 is CASSLDERGPHGYTF. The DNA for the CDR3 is TGTGCCAGCAGCTTGGATGAAAGGGGCCCGCATGGCTACACCTTC.

The CDR3, as DNA: TGTGCCAGCAGCCAATGGACAGGGGTCGGCTACACCTTC. This gives the protein CASSQWTGVGYTF. The chain is built from TRBV4-2 and TRBJ1-2; TRBD1 matches 9 bases. J was trimmed by 8 bases and V by 2 bases; bases with no gene match: 3. The CDR3 is 13 amino acids. Germline V gene data show CDR1 as LGHNA and CDR2 as YNFKEQ.

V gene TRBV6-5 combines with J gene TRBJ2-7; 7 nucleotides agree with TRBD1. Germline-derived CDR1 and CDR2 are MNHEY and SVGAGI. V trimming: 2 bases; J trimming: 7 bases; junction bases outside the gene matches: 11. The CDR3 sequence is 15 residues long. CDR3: CASSYAWTGKGEQYF. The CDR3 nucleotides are TGTGCCAGCAGTTACGCCTGGACAGGAAAAGGAGAGCAGTACTTC.

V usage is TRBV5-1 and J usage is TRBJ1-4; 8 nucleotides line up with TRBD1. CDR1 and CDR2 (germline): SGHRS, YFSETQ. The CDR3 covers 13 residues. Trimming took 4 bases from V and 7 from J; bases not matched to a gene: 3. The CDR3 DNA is TGCGCCAGCAGCGCGACAGGGGTTGAAAAACTGTTTTTT. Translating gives CASSATGVEKLFF.

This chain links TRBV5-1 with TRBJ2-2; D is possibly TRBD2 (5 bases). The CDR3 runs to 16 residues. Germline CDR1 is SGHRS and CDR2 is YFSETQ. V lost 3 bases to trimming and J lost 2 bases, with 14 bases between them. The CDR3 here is CASSSRAERNTGELFF. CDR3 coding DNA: TGCGCCAGCAGCTCTCGAGCGGAGCGAAACACCGGGGAGCTGTTTTTT.

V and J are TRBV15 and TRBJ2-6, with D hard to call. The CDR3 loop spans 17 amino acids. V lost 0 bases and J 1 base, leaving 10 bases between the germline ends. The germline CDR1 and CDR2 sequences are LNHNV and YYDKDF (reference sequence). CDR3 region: CATSRDLSGSGANVLTF. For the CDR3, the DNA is TGTGCCACCAGCAGAGATCTGTCGGGTTCTGGGGCCAACGTCCTGACTTTC.

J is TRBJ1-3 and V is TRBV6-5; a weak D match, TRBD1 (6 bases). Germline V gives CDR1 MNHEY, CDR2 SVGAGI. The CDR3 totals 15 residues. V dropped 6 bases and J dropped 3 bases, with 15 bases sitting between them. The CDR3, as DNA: TGTGCCAGCAGACAGGGACATGGTCTTGGAAACACCATATATTTT. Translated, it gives CASRQGHGLGNTIYF.

CDR3 loop: CSVVSPSSYNEQFF. The CDR3 DNA reads as TGCAGCGTTGTGAGCCCGAGCTCCTACAATGAGCAGTTCTTC. The chain couples TRBV29-1 to TRBJ2-1; no clear D gene. The V gene lost 4 bases and the J gene lost 0 bases, with 10 bases spanning the gap. CDR1 SQVTM and CDR2 ANQGSEA come from the germline V gene. The CDR3 spans 14 residues.

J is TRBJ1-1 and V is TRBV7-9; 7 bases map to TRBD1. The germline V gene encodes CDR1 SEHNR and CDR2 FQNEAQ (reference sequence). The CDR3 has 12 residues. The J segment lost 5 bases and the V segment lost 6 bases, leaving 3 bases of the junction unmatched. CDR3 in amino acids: CASRSTGTEAFF. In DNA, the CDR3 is TGTGCCAGCAGATCGACAGGGACTGAAGCTTTCTTT.

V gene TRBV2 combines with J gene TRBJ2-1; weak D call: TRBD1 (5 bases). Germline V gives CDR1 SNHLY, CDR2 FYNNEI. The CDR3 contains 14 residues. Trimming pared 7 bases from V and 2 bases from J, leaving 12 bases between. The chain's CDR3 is CASKVGRAYNEQFF. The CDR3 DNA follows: TGTGCCAGCAAGGTGGGCAGGGCCTACAATGAGCAGTTCTTC.

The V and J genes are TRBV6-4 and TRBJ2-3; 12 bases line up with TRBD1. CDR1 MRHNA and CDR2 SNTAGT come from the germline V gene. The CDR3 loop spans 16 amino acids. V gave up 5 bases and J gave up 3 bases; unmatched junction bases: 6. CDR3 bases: TGTGCCAGCAGTCCGGGACAGGGGGCAAAGACAGATACGCAGTATTTT. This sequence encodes CASSPGQGAKTDTQYF.

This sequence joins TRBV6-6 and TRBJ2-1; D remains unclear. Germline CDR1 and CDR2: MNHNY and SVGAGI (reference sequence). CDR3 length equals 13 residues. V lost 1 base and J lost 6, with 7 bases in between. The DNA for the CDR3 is TGTGCCAGCAGTTACTTTGGCAGCAATGAGCAGTTCTTC. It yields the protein CASSYFGSNEQFF.

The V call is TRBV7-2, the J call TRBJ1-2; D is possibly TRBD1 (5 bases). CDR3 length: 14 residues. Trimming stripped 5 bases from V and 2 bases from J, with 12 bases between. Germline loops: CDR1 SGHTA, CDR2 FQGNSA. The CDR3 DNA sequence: TGTGCCAGCAGCCCTCGACAGCTAAACTATGGCTACACCTTC. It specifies CASSPRQLNYGYTF.

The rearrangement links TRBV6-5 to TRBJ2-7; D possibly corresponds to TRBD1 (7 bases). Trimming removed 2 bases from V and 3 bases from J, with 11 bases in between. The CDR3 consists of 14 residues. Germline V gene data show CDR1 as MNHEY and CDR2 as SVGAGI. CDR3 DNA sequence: TGTGCCAGCAGTTACGCAGGGGGACTCTACGAGCAGTACTTC. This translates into CASSYAGGLYEQYF.

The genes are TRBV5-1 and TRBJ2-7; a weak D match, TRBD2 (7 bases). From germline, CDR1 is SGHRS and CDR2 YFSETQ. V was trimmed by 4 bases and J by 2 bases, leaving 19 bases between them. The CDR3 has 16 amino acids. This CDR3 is CASSPRGGALTYEQYF. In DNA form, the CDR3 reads TGCGCCAGCAGCCCGAGGGGGGGAGCGCTTACCTACGAGCAGTACTTC.

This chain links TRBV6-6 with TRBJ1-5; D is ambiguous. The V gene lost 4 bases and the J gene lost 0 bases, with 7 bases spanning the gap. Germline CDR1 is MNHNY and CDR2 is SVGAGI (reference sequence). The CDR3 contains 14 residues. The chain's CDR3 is CASSSRSSNQPQHF. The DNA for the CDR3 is TGTGCCAGCAGTTCCCGGTCTAGCAATCAGCCCCAGCATTTT.

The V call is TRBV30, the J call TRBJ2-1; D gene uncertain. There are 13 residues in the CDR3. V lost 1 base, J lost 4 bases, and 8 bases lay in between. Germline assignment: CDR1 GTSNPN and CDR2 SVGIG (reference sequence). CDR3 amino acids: CAWSGDTYNEQFF. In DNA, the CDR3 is TGTGCCTGGAGTGGAGACACTTACAATGAGCAGTTCTTC.

The CDR3 is CASTLGTGPEKLFF. CDR3 sequence (DNA): TGCGCCAGCACCTTAGGGACAGGGCCAGAAAAACTGTTTTTT. The V call is TRBV5-1, the J call TRBJ1-4, with 9 bases that match TRBD1. The germline CDR1 and CDR2 sequences are SGHRS and YFSETQ. The V and J ends lost 6 bases and 8 bases, in that order; junction bases with no gene match: 8. CDR3 length equals 14 residues. Combining the CDR3 with reference TRBV5-1 and TRBJ1-4 gives the whole variable domain KAGVTQTPRYLIKTRGQQVTLSCSPISGHRSVSWYQQTPGQGLQFLFEYFSETQRNKGNFPGRFSGRQFSNSRSEMNVSTLELGDSALYLCASTLGTGPEKLFFGSGTQLSVL.

This CDR3 is CASSLSPDFQEGPREQFF. In DNA, the CDR3 is TGTGCCAGCAGCTTATCGCCGGATTTCCAGGAGGGGCCGAGAGAGCAGTTCTTC. The J gene is TRBJ2-1, the V gene TRBV7-7; D is perhaps TRBD2 (6 bases). Looked up from germline, CDR1 is SSHAT and CDR2 is FNYEAQ (reference sequence). With 2 bases removed from V and 10 bases from J, the gap between germline ends came to 27 bases. CDR3 length equals 18 residues.

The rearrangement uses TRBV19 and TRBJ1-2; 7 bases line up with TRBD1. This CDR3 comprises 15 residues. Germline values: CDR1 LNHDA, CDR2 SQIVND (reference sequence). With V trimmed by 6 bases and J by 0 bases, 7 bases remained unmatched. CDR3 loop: CASRHEGTANYGYTF. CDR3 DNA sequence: TGTGCCAGTAGACACGAAGGGACAGCTAACTATGGCTACACCTTC.

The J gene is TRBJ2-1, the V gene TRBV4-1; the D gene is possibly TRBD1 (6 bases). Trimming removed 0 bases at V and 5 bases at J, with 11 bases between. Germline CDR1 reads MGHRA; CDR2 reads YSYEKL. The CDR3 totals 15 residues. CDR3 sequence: CASSQDRDMDNEQFF. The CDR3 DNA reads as TGCGCCAGCAGCCAAGATCGGGACATGGACAATGAGCAGTTCTTC.